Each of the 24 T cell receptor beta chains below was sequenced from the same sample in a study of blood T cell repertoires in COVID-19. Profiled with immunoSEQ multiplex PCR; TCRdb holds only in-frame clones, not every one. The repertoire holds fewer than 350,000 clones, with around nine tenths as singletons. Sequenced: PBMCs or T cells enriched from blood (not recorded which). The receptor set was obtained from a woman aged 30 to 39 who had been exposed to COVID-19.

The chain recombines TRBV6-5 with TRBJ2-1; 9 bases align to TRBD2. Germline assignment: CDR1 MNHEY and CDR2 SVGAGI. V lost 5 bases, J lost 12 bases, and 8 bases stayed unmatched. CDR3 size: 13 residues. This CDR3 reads CASSLAGGPGQFF. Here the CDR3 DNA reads TGTGCCAGCAGTCTGGCGGGAGGGCCGGGGCAGTTCTTC.

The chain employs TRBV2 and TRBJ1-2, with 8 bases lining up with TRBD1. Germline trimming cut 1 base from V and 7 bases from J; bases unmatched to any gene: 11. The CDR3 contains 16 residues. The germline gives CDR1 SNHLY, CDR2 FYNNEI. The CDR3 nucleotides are TGTGCCAGCAGTGAAGAGGAGGCAGGGGGCGCCTCTGGCTACACCTTC. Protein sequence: CASSEEEAGGASGYTF.

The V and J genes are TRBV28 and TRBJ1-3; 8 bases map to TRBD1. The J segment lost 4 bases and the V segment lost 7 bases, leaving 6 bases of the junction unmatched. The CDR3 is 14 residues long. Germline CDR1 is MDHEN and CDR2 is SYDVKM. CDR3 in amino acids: CASIPGTGGNTIYF. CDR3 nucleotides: TGTGCCAGCATACCGGGGACAGGAGGAAACACCATATATTTT.

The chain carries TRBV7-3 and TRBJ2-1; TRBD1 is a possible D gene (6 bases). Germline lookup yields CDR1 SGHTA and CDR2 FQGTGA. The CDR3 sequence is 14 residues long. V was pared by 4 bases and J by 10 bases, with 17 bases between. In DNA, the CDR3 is TGTGCCAGCAGCTCCTTGAGGACGGGGACAGAGCAGTTCTTC. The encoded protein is CASSSLRTGTEQFF.

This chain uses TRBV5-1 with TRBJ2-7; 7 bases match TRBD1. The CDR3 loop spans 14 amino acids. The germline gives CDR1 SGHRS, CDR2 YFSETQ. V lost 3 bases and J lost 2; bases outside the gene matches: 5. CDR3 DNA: TGCGCCAGCAGCTCAGGGGACAGTACCTACGAGCAGTACTTC. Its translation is CASSSGDSTYEQYF.

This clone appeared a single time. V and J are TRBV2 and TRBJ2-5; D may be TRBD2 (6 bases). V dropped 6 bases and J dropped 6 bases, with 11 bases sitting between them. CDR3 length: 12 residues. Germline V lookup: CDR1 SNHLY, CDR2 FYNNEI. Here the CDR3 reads CASSGGWQTQYF. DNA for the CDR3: TGTGCCAGCAGCGGGGGATGGCAGACCCAGTACTTC. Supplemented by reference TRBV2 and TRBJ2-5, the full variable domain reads EPEVTQTPSHQVTQMGQEVILRCVPISNHLYFYWYRQILGQKVEFLVSFYNNEISEKSEIFDDQFSVERPDGSNFTLKIRSTKLEDSAMYFCASSGGWQTQYFGPGTRLLVL.

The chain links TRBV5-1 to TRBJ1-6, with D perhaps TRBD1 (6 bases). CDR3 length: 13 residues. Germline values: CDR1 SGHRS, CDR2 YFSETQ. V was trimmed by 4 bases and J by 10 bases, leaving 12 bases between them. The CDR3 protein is CASSGEGESPLHF. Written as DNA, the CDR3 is TGCGCCAGCAGCGGAGAGGGGGAATCACCCCTCCACTTT. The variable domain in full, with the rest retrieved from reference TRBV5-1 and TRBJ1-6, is KAGVTQTPRYLIKTRGQQVTLSCSPISGHRSVSWYQQTPGQGLQFLFEYFSETQRNKGNFPGRFSGRQFSNSRSEMNVSTLELGDSALYLCASSGEGESPLHFGNGTRLTVT.

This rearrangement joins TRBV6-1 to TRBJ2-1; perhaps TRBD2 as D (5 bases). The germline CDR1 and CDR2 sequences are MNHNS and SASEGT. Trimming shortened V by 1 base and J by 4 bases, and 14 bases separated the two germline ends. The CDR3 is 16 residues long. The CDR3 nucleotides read TGTGCCAGCAGTGAAGAGGCCGGGATTCGGTACAATGAGCAGTTCTTC. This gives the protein CASSEEAGIRYNEQFF.

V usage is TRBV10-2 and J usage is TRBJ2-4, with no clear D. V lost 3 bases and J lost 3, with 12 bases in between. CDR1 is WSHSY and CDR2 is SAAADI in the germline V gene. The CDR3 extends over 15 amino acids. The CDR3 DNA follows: TGCGCCAGCAGTGACTTGGCGGCCGACAAAAACATTCAGTACTTC. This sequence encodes CASSDLAADKNIQYF.

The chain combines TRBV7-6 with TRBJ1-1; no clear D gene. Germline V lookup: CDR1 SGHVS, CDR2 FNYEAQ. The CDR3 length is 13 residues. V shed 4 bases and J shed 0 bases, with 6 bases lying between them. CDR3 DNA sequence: TGTGCCAGCAGCTCACAGATGAACACTGAAGCTTTCTTT. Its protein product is CASSSQMNTEAFF.

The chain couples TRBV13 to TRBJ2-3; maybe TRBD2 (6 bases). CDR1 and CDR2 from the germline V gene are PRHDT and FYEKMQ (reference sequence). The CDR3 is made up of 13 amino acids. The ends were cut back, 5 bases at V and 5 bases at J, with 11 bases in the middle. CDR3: CASSPGSGDTQYF. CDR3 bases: TGTGCCAGCAGCCCCGGGAGTGGAGATACGCAGTATTTT.

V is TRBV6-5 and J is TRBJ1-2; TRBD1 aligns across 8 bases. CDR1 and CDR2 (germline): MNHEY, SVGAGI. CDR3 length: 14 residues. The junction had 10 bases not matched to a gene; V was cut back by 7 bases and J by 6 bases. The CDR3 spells CASNRGQGENGYTF. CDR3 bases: TGTGCCAGCAACCGAGGACAGGGTGAAAATGGCTACACCTTC.

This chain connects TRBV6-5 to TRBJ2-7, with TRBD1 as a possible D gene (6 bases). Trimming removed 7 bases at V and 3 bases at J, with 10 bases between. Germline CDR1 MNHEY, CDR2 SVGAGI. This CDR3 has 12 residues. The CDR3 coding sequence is TGTGCCAGCAAGGGACACGACTACGAGCAGTACTTC. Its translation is CASKGHDYEQYF.

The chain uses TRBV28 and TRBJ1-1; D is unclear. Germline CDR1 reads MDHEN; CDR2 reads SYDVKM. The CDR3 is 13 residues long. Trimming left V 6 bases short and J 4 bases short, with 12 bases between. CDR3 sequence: CASRWHGGTEAFF. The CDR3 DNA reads TGTGCCAGCAGGTGGCATGGAGGCACTGAAGCTTTCTTT.

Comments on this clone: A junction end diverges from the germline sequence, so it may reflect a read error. The CDR3 region has the DNA TGCAGCGTTCAAGAGTTGGGCCGAGCTTTCTTT. Translated: CSVQELGRAFF. The chain links TRBV29-1 to TRBJ1-1; D gene ambiguous. Germline V gene sequence: CDR1 SQVTM, CDR2 ANQGSEA. The CDR3 covers 11 residues.

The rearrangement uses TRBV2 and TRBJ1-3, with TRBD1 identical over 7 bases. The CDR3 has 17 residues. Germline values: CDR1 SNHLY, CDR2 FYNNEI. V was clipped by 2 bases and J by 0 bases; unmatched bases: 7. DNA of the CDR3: TGTGCCAGCAGTGAAATGGGACAGCCGAGCTCTGGAAACACCATATATTTT. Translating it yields CASSEMGQPSSGNTIYF. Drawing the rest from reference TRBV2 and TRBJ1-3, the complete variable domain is EPEVTQTPSHQVTQMGQEVILRCVPISNHLYFYWYRQILGQKVEFLVSFYNNEISEKSEIFDDQFSVERPDGSNFTLKIRSTKLEDSAMYFCASSEMGQPSSGNTIYFGEGSWLTVV.

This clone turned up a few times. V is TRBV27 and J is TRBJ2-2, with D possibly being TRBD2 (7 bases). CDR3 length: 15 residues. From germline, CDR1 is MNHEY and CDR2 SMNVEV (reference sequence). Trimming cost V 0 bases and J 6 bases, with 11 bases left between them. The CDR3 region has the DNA TGTGCCAGCAGTTTATCGGGGGCGGGAGCCGGGGAGCTGTTTTTT. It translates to CASSLSGAGAGELFF.

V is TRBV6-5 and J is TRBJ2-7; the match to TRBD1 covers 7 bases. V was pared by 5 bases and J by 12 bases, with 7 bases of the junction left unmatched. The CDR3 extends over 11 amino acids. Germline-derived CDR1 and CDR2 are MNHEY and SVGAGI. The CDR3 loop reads CASSTGQAWYF. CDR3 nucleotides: TGTGCCAGCAGTACCGGACAGGCGTGGTACTTC.

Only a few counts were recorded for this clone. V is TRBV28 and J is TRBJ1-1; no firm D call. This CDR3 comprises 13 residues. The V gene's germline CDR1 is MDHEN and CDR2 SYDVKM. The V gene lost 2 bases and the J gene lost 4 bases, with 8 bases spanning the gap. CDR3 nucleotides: TGTGCCAGCAGTTTAACCAGGCGCACTGAAGCTTTCTTT. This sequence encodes CASSLTRRTEAFF.

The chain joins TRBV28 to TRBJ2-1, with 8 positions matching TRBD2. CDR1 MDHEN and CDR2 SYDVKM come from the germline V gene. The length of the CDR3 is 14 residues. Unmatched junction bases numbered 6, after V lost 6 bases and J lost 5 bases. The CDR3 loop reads CASSTSGPHNEQFF. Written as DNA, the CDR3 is TGTGCCAGCAGCACTAGCGGACCTCACAATGAGCAGTTCTTC.

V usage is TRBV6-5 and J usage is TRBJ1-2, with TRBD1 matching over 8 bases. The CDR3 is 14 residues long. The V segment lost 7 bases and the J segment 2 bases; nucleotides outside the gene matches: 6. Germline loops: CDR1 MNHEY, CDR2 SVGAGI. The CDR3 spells CASTGTGLNYGYTF. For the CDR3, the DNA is TGTGCCAGCACCGGGACAGGCCTAAACTATGGCTACACCTTC.

The DNA of the CDR3 is TGTGCCAGCTCACCCATTATTCAGGACACCGGGGAGCTGTTTTTT. Translating it yields CASSPIIQDTGELFF. V and J are TRBV18 and TRBJ2-2; no clear D gene. Germline V lookup: CDR1 KGHSH, CDR2 LQKENI. This CDR3 comprises 15 residues. Trimming cost V 3 bases and J 3 bases, with 11 bases left between them.

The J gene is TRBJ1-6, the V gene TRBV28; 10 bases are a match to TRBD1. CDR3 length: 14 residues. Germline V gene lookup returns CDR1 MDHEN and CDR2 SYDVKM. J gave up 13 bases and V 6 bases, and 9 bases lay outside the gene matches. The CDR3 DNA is TGTGCCAGCAGCCCTACCGGGACAGGGGTTCCCCTCCACTTT. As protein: CASSPTGTGVPLHF.

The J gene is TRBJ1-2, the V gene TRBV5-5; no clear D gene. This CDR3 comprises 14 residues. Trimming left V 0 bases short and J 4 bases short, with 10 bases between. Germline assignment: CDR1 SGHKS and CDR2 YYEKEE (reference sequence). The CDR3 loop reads CASSLVGSGYGYTF. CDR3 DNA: TGTGCCAGCAGCTTGGTGGGTTCAGGCTATGGCTACACCTTC.